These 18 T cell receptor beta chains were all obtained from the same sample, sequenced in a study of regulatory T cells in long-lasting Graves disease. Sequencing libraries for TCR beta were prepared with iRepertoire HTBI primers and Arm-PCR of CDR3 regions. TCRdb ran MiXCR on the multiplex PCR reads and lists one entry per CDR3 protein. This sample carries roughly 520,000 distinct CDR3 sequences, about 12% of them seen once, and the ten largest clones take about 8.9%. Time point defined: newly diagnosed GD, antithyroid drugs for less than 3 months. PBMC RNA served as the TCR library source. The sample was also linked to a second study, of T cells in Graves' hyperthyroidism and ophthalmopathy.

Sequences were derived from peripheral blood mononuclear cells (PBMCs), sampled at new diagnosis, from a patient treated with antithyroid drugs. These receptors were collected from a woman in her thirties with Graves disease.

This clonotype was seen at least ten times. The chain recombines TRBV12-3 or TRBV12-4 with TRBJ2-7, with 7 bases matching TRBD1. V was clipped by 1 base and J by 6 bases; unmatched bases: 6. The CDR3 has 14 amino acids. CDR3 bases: TGTGCCAGCAGTTTAGAGGGGGCAATCTTCGAGCAGTACTTC. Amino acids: CASSLEGAIFEQYF.

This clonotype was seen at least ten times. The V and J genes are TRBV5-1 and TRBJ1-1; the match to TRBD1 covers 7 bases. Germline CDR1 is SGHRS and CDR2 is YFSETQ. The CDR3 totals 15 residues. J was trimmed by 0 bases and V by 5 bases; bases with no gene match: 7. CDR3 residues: CASRAQGGMNTEAFF. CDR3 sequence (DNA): TGCGCCAGCAGGGCCCAGGGGGGGATGAACACTGAAGCTTTCTTT.

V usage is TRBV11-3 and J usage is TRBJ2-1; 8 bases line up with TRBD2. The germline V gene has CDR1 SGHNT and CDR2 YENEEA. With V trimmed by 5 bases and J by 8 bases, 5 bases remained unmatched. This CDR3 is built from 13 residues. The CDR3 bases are TGTGCCAGCAGCCGCGGGGGGCTCGATGAGCAGTTCTTC. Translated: CASSRGGLDEQFF.

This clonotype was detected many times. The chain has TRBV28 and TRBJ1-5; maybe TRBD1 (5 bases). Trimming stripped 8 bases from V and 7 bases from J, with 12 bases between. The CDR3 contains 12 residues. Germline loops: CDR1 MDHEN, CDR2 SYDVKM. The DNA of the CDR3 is TGTGCCAGCGTCAGGGTCGGGCAGCCCCAGCATTTT. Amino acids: CASVRVGQPQHF.

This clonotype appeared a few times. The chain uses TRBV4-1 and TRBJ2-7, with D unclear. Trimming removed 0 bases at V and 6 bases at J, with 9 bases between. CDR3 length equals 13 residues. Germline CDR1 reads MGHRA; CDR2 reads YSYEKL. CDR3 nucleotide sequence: TGCGCCAGCAGCCAAGAGTTGGGTGTCGAGCAGTACTTC. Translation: CASSQELGVEQYF.

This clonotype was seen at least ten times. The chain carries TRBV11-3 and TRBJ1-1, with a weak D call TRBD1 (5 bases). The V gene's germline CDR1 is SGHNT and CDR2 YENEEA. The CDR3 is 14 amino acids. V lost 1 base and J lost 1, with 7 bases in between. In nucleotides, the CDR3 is TGTGCCAGCAGCTTAGGACAGACGAACACTGAAGCTTTCTTT. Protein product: CASSLGQTNTEAFF. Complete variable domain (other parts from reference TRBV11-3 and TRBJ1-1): EAGVVQSPRYKIIEKKQPVAFWCNPISGHNTLYWYLQNLGQGPELLIRYENEEAVDDSQLPKDRFSAERLKGVDSTLKIQPAELGDSAVYLCASSLGQTNTEAFFGQGTRLTVV.

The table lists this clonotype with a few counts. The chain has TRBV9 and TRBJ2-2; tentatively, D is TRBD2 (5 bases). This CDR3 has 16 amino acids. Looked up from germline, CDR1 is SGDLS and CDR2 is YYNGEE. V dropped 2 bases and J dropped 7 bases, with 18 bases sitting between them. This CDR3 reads CASSVNGERINGELFF. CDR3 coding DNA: TGTGCCAGCAGCGTCAACGGGGAGCGTATTAACGGGGAGCTGTTTTTT.

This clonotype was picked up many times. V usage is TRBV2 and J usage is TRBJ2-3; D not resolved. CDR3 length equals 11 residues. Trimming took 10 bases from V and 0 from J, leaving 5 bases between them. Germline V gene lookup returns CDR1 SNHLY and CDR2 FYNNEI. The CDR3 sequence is CATPSTDTQYF. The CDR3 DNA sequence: TGTGCCACTCCTAGCACAGATACGCAGTATTTT.

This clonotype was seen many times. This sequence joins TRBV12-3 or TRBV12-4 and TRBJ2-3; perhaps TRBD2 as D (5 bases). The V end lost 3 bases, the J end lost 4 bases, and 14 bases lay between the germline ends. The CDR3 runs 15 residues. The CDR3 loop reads CASSFRPTGADTQYF. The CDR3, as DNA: TGTGCCAGCAGTTTTAGACCCACCGGGGCAGATACGCAGTATTTT.

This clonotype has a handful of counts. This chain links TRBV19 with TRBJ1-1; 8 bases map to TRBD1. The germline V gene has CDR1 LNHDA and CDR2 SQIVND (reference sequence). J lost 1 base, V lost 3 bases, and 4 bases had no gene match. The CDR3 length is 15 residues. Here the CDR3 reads CASSIAGTGNTEAFF. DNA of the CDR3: TGTGCCAGTAGTATTGCCGGGACAGGGAACACTGAAGCTTTCTTT.

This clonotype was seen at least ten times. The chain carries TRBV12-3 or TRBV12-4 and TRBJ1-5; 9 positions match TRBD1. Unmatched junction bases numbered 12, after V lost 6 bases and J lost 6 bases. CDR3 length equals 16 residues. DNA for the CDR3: TGTGCCAGCAGGAAATCACCGGGACAGGGACTTCAGCCCCAGCATTTT. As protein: CASRKSPGQGLQPQHF.

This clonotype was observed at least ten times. CDR3 sequence: CAISESQGSSPLHF. As DNA, the CDR3 is TGTGCCATCAGTGAGTCGCAGGGTTCTTCACCCCTCCACTTT. The chain couples TRBV10-3 to TRBJ1-6, with a weak D call TRBD1 (5 bases). Germline CDR1 ENHRY, CDR2 SYGVKD. V shed 0 bases and J shed 9 bases, with 9 bases lying between them. The CDR3 has 14 amino acids.

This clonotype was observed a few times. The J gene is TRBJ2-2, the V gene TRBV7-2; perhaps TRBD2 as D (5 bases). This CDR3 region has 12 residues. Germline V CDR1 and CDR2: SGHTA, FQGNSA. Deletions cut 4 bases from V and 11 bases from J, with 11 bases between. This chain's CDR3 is CASSSRGLELFF. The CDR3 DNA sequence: TGTGCCAGCAGCTCCCGGGGTCTTGAGCTGTTTTTT. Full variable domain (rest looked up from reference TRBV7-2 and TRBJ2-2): GAGVSQSPSNKVTEKGKDVELRCDPISGHTALYWYRQSLGQGLEFLIYFQGNSAPDKSGLPSDRFSAERTGGSVSTLTIQRTQQEDSAVYLCASSSRGLELFFGEGSRLTVL.

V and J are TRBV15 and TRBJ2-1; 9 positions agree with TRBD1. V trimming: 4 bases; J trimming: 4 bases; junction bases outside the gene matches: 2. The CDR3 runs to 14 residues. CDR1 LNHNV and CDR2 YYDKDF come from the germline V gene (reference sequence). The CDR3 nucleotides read TGTGCCACCAGCAAGGACAGGGGTTACAATGAGCAGTTCTTC. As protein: CATSKDRGYNEQFF.

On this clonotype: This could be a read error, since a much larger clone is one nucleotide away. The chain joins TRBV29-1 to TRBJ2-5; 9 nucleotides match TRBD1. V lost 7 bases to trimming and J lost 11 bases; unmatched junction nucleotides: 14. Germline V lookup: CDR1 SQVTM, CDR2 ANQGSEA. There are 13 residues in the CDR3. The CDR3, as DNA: TGCAGCGCGGGACAGGGAACCTACAATGAGCAGTACTTC. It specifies CSAGQGTYNEQYF.

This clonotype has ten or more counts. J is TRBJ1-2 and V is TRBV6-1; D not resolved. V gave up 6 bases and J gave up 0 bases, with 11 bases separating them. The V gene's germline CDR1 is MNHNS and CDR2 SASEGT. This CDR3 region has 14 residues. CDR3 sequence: CASRMRGSNYGYTF. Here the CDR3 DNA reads TGTGCCAGCAGGATGAGAGGATCTAACTATGGCTACACCTTC.

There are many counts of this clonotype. The CDR3 protein is CASSFPGVRTEAFF. The CDR3 coding sequence is TGTGCCAGCAGTTTTCCGGGGGTGCGGACTGAAGCTTTCTTT. The rearrangement joins TRBV12-3 or TRBV12-4 to TRBJ1-1, with D perhaps matching TRBD1 (5 bases). Trimming took off 3 bases at V and 5 bases at J, with 13 bases between the two ends. There are 14 residues in the CDR3.

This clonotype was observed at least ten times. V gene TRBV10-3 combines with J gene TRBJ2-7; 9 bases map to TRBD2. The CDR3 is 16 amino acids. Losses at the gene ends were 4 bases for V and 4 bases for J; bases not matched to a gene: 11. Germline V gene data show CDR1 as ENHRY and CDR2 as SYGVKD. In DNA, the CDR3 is TGTGCCATCAGTGTTAGCCCCGGGACTAGCTTGTACGAGCAGTACTTC. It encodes CAISVSPGTSLYEQYF.